This T cell receptor beta chain was identified during a study of a mutant IDH1 vaccine in newly diagnosed glioma. In the study overall: Once 4-6 weeks had passed after radiotherapy alone, vaccination started, or it started with temozolomide cycles. Prior therapy was radiotherapy, temozolomide, or both; most received both.

Trimming took off 2 bases at V and 4 bases at J, with 9 bases between the two ends. There are 13 residues in the CDR3. Germline V gene lookup returns CDR1 MNHNS and CDR2 SASEGT. Sample time point: week 47, end of study. Topical imiquimod accompanied each vaccine dose, which consisted of 300 ug of mutant IDH1 20-mer peptide. Assay: immunoSEQ multiplex PCR; the TCRdb copy retains only in-frame clones and omits some. The profile covers about 83,000 clones, with 75% to 90% appearing a single time and under 6.5% taken by the ten largest. On this clone itself: The antigen is undetermined.

Findings and limits, study-wide: Vaccination induced immune responses in roughly 93% of patients.

Sequencing was performed on PBMCs, taken from a glioma patient whose treatment included an IDH1 peptide vaccine. The TCR originated in a man aged 35-49 years with glioma. The V call is TRBV6-1, the J call TRBJ2-7; no clear D gene. The DNA for the CDR3 is TGTGCCAGCAGTGAACGAAATCCATACGAGCAGTACTTC. It encodes CASSERNPYEQYF.